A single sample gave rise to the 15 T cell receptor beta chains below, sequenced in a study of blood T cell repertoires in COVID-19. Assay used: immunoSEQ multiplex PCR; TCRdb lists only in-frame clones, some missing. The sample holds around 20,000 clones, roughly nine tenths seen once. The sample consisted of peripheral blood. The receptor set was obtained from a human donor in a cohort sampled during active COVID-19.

The CDR3 DNA reads as TGTGCCAGCAGTGATAACGGGTATAGCAATCAGCCCCAGCATTTT. Translated: CASSDNGYSNQPQHF. This chain connects TRBV25-1 to TRBJ1-5; D gene uncertain. V was cut by 3 bases and J by 0 bases, with 9 bases left in between. The CDR3 sequence is 15 residues long. The germline V gene encodes CDR1 MGHDK and CDR2 SYGVNS.

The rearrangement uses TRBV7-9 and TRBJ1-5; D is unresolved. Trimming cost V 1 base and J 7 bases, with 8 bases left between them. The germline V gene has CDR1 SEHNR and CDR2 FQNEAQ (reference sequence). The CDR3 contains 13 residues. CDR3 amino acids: CASSLGYRQPQHF. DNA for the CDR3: TGTGCCAGCAGCTTAGGATACAGACAGCCCCAGCATTTT.

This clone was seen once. CDR3 region: CASRGSSYNEQFF. The CDR3 DNA is TGTGCCAGCCGTGGGAGCTCCTACAATGAGCAGTTCTTC. This chain joins TRBV28 and TRBJ2-1; possibly TRBD2 for D (5 bases). The CDR3 has 13 amino acids. CDR1 and CDR2 from the germline V gene are MDHEN and SYDVKM. The germline V and J ends were trimmed by 8 bases and 0 bases, with 8 bases remaining between them.

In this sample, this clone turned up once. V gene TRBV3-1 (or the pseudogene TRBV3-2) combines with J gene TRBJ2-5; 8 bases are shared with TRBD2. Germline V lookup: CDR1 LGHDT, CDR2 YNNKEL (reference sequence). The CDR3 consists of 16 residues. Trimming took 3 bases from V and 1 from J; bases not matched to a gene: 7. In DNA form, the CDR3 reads TGTGCCAGCAGCCATCTTCTAGCGGGCATCCAAGAGACCCAGTACTTC. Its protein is CASSHLLAGIQETQYF.

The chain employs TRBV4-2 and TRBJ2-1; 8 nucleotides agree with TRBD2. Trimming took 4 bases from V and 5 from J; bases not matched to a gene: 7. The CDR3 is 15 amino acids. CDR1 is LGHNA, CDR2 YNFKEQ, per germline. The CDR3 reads CASSRRGGADNEQFF. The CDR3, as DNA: TGTGCCAGCAGCCGCCGGGGGGGGGCTGACAATGAGCAGTTCTTC.

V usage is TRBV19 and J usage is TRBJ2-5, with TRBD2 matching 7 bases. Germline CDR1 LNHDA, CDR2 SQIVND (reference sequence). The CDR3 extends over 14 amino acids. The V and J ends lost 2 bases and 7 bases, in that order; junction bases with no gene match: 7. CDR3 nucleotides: TGTGCCAGTAGTATACGGGACTACCTGCCGACCCAGTACTTC. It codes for CASSIRDYLPTQYF.

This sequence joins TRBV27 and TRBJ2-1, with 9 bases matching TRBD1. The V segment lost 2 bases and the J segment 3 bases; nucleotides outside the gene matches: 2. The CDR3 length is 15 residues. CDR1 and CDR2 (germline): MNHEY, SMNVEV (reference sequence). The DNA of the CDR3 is TGTGCCAGCAGTTTAACAGGGGGCCTCTACAATGAGCAGTTCTTC. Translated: CASSLTGGLYNEQFF.

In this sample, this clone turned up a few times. The CDR3: CASMDRATGELFF. The CDR3 DNA follows: TGCGCCAGTATGGACAGGGCAACCGGGGAGCTGTTTTTT. The rearrangement links TRBV10-1 to TRBJ2-2; 8 positions agree with TRBD1. J gave up 5 bases and V 9 bases, and 5 bases lay outside the gene matches. Germline V CDR1 and CDR2: WNHNN, SYGVQD (reference sequence). This CDR3 contains 13 residues.

The CDR3 sequence: CASSPYGGREQFF. Written as DNA, the CDR3 is TGTGCCAGCAGCCCCTACGGGGGTAGGGAGCAGTTCTTC. The J gene is TRBJ2-1, the V gene TRBV3-1 (or the pseudogene TRBV3-2), with D possibly matching TRBD2 (6 bases). The germline CDR1 and CDR2 sequences are LGHDT and YNNKEL (reference sequence). The CDR3 runs 13 residues. V gave up 4 bases and J gave up 10 bases, with 14 bases separating them.

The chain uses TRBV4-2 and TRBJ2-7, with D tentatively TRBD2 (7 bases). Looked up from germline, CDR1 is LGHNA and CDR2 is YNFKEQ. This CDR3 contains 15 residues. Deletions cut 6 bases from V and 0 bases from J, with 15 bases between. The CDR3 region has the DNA TGTGCCAGCAGTGCACAGGGCGGGGGCTCCTACGAGCAGTACTTC. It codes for CASSAQGGGSYEQYF.

The CDR3 DNA reads TGTGCCAGCAGTCTGACAGGGGTGGGGAATTCACCCCTCCACTTT. Translating it yields CASSLTGVGNSPLHF. J is TRBJ1-6 and V is TRBV6-5; TRBD1 matches 8 bases. From germline, CDR1 is MNHEY and CDR2 SVGAGI. With V trimmed by 5 bases and J by 7 bases, 7 bases remained unmatched. This CDR3 comprises 15 residues.

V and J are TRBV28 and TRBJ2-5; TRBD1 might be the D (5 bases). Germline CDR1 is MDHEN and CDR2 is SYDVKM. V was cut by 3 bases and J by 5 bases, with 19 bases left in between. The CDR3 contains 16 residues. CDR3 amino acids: CASSFPGPRKGETQYF. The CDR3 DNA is TGTGCCAGCAGTTTCCCAGGGCCGCGAAAGGGGGAGACCCAGTACTTC. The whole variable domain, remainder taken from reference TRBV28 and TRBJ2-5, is DVKVTQSSRYLVKRTGEKVFLECVQDMDHENMFWYRQDPGLGLRLIYFSYDVKMKEKGDIPEGYSVSREKKERFSLILESASTNQTSMYLCASSFPGPRKGETQYFGPGTRLLVL.

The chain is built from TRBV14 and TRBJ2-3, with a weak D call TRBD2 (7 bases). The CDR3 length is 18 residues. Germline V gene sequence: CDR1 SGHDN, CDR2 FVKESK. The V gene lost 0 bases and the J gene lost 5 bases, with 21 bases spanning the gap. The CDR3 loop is CASSQDILGGGHQDTQYF. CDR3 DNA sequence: TGTGCCAGCAGCCAAGATATATTGGGGGGGGGCCATCAAGATACGCAGTATTTT. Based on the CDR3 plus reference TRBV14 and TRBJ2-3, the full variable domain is EAGVTQFPSHSVIEKGQTVTLRCDPISGHDNLYWYRRVMGKEIKFLLHFVKESKQDESGMPNNRFLAERTGGTYSTLKVQPAELEDSGVYFCASSQDILGGGHQDTQYFGPGTRLTVL.

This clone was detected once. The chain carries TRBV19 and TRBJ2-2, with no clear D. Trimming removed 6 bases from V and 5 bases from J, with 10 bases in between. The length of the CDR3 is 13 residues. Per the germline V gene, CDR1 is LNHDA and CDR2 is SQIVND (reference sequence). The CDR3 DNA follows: TGTGCCAGTAGGGGCACATCTACCGGGGAGCTGTTTTTT. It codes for CASRGTSTGELFF.

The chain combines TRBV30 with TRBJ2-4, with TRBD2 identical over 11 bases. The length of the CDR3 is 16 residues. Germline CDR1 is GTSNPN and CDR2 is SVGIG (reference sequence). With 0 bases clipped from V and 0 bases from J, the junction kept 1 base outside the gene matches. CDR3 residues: CAWSVLAGGAKNIQYF. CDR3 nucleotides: TGTGCCTGGAGTGTGCTAGCGGGGGGAGCCAAAAACATTCAGTACTTC.